This TCR beta chain was retrieved from a study of cytomegalovirus exposure and HLA in healthy donors. Study-wide results and caveats: It was reportedly the case that the classifier diagnosed cytomegalovirus status with high specificity and sensitivity. A few chains tied to CMV proved CMV antigen-specific in vitro.

About this clone: Its antigen is not identified.

Separate from the approximately 670-subject first cohort was the approximately 120-subject validation cohort, to which the donors belonged. Method: immunoSEQ multiplex PCR; TCRdb's copy keeps in-frame clones and lacks some. Here the sample spans around 250,000 clones, nearly 90% being singletons. Germline V gene sequence: CDR1 SGHNT, CDR2 YYREEE (reference sequence). The CDR3 totals 12 residues. The V end lost 2 bases, the J end lost 10 bases, and 10 bases lay between the germline ends. This sequence joins TRBV5-4 and TRBJ2-1, with D possibly matching TRBD1 (5 bases). Sequencing used PBMCs. This receptor was taken from a woman under 30 in good health and CMV-seronegative. CDR3 DNA sequence: TGTGCCAGCAGCTTCGAGGCAGGGGAGCAGTTCTTC. Encoded protein: CASSFEAGEQFF.